These T cell receptor beta chains were read from a single sample in a study of PD-1 blockade in mismatch repair-deficient tumors. TCRdb's table, derived via immunoSEQ multiplex PCR, lists solely in-frame clones and lacks some. The sample lists roughly 14,000 clones; more than 70% were seen once. Sample: PBMCs, taken before pembrolizumab treatment. These receptors all come from an adult with mismatch repair-deficient cancer. Each CDR3 is given with its conserved first and last residue. D genes are given only for firm matches. Clone size is shown for a subset of rows, as once, few, many or a class of expanded clone.

>TRBV4-1|TRBJ2-4|-|-|17
CASSQDRGGETKNIQYF
TGCGCCAGCAGCCAAGATCGAGGGGGTGAGACCAAAAACATTCAGTACTTC
>TRBV28|TRBJ2-5|-|-|16
CASSPHRLLHPGPQYF
TGTGCCAGCAGTCCCCACAGGTTACTCCACCCGGGACCCCAGTACTTC
>TRBV14|TRBJ2-7|-|-|15
CASSHKRDAYYEQYF
TGTGCCAGCAGCCATAAGAGGGACGCCTACTACGAGCAGTACTTC
>TRBV7-9|TRBJ2-5|-|-|13
CASSLVGKETQYF
TGTGCCAGCAGCTTAGTGGGAAAAGAGACCCAGTACTTC
>TRBV5-1|TRBJ1-5|-|-|13
CASSLSTNQPQHF
TGCGCCAGCAGCTTGTCGACAAATCAGCCCCAGCATTTT
>TRBV6-6|TRBJ1-1|-|TRBD1|15
CASSYSTGARTEAFF
TGTGCCAGCAGTTACTCCACAGGGGCGAGGACTGAAGCTTTCTTT
>TRBV6-1|TRBJ2-6|-|-|17
CASSGEGTFSGANVLTF
TGTGCCAGCAGTGGCGAGGGAACCTTCTCTGGGGCCAACGTCCTGACTTTC
>TRBV29-1|TRBJ1-1|-|TRBD1|13
CSVTQGGSTEAFF
TGCAGCGTTACACAGGGGGGGAGCACTGAAGCTTTCTTT
>TRBV5-1|TRBJ2-5|-|-|13
CASRAGWEETQYF
TGCGCCAGCAGGGCAGGATGGGAGGAGACCCAGTACTTC
>TRBV13|TRBJ1-2|-|-|15
CASSSPPSRAAGYTF
TGTGCCAGCAGCTCCCCCCCCAGCAGGGCGGCTGGCTACACCTTC
>TRBV25-1|TRBJ2-1|-|-|14
CASSPGRTYNEQFF
TGTGCCAGCAGTCCGGGACGGACCTACAATGAGCAGTTCTTC
>TRBV10-3|TRBJ2-1|-|-|12
CAISPKSDEQFF
TGTGCCATCAGTCCCAAGTCTGATGAGCAGTTCTTC
>TRBV7-2|TRBJ2-2|-|TRBD2|16
CASSLVILAGAGELFF
TGTGCCAGCAGCTTAGTCATTCTAGCGGGAGCCGGGGAGCTGTTTTTT
>TRBV29-1|TRBJ2-7|once|-|13
CSTQTGPTYEQYF
TGCAGCACCCAAACGGGGCCCACCTACGAGCAGTACTTC
>TRBV19|TRBJ2-1|-|TRBD2|15
CASSARREIYNEQFF
TGTGCCAGTAGTGCGAGGCGGGAGATCTACAATGAGCAGTTCTTC
>TRBV5-1|TRBJ2-3|-|TRBD2|17
CASSLARTSGQTDTQYF
TGCGCCAGCAGCTTGGCCAGGACTAGCGGACAGACAGATACGCAGTATTTT
>TRBV7-3|TRBJ2-3|-|TRBD2|16
CASSSGAGGPTDTQYF
TGTGCCAGCAGCTCCGGGGCGGGAGGGCCTACAGATACGCAGTATTTT
>TRBV4-1|TRBJ1-1|once|-|12
CASSQGPQEAFF
TGCGCCAGCAGCCAAGGACCGCAAGAAGCTTTCTTT
>TRBV7-2|TRBJ2-3|-|-|15
CASSLRWGNTDTQYF
TGTGCCAGCAGCCTTCGTTGGGGGAACACAGATACGCAGTATTTT
>TRBV29-1|TRBJ2-7|once|TRBD1|15
CSVAAGTGGPYEQYF
TGCAGCGTTGCAGCCGGGACAGGGGGACCCTACGAGCAGTACTTC
>TRBV29-1|TRBJ2-5|once|TRBD2|15
CSVVASGRAGETQYF
TGCAGCGTTGTCGCTAGCGGGAGGGCCGGAGAGACCCAGTACTTC
>TRBV4-1|TRBJ2-1|-|-|17
CASSQRPQESGYNEQFF
TGCGCCAGCAGCCAGAGGCCCCAGGAGAGCGGGTACAATGAGCAGTTCTTC
>TRBV7-2|TRBJ2-3|-|-|17
CASSSGATGAKTDTQYF
TGTGCCAGCAGCTCAGGGGCTACGGGAGCGAAGACAGATACGCAGTATTTT
>TRBV6-5|TRBJ2-4|-|TRBD2|14
CASRGGLAGDIQYF
TGTGCCAGCAGGGGGGGACTAGCGGGAGACATTCAGTACTTC
>TRBV4-3|TRBJ1-4|-|TRBD1|16
CASSRKWDRNNEKLFF
TGCGCCAGCAGTCGCAAGTGGGACAGGAATAATGAAAAACTGTTTTTT
>TRBV9|TRBJ2-7|once|-|15
CASSVGTAASYEQYF
TGTGCCAGCAGCGTAGGGACGGCTGCCTCCTACGAGCAGTACTTC
>TRBV20-1|TRBJ2-2|few|-|11
CSARRAGELFF
TGCAGTGCTAGAAGGGCCGGGGAGCTGTTTTTT
>TRBV29-1|TRBJ2-7|-|-|12
CSVEVAAYEQYF
TGCAGCGTTGAAGTGGCGGCCTACGAGCAGTACTTC
>TRBV6-4|TRBJ2-5|-|TRBD2|15
CASSKKAGGEETQYF
TGTGCCAGCAGTAAGAAAGCGGGAGGGGAAGAGACCCAGTACTTC
>TRBV14|TRBJ1-4|-|-|15
CASSRTAATNEKLFF
TGTGCCAGCAGCCGGACAGCTGCAACTAATGAAAAACTGTTTTTT
>TRBV30|TRBJ2-7|-|-|13
CAWSDWGTYEQYF
TGTGCCTGGAGTGATTGGGGGACCTACGAGCAGTACTTC
>TRBV6-5|TRBJ1-5|-|TRBD1|14
CASGQTGSNQPQHF
TGTGCCAGCGGACAGACAGGGTCAAATCAGCCCCAGCATTTT
>TRBV7-9|TRBJ2-5|-|TRBD1|14
CASRGQGARETQYF
TGTGCCAGCAGAGGACAGGGGGCTAGGGAGACCCAGTACTTC
>TRBV14|TRBJ2-1|-|-|15
CASSQELLSYNEQFF
TGTGCCAGCAGCCAAGAACTTCTATCCTACAATGAGCAGTTCTTC
>TRBV5-5|TRBJ1-4|-|-|20
CASSLVDSIRLVGGREKLFF
TGTGCCAGCAGCTTGGTCGACAGTATCCGTTTGGTCGGAGGGCGTGAAAAACTGTTTTTT
>TRBV19|TRBJ2-1|few|TRBD2|19
CASRGRSGLADSSYNEQFF
TGTGCCAGTAGAGGGCGGTCGGGACTAGCGGACAGCTCCTACAATGAGCAGTTCTTC
>TRBV6-4|TRBJ2-2|few|-|13
CASSAANTGELFF
TGTGCCAGCAGTGCAGCGAACACCGGGGAGCTGTTTTTT
>TRBV6-1|TRBJ2-6|-|TRBD1|15
CASSDSRGGANVLTF
TGTGCCAGCAGTGACTCCAGGGGGGGGGCCAACGTCCTGACTTTC
>TRBV7-8|TRBJ2-7|-|TRBD1|14
CASSPGRTGYEQYF
TGTGCCAGCAGCCCGGGGCGGACAGGGTACGAGCAGTACTTC
>TRBV9|TRBJ1-2|-|-|14
CASSVSSPFSRYTF
TGTGCCAGCAGCGTAAGCAGTCCCTTTTCGCGCTACACCTTC
>TRBV30|TRBJ2-1|-|TRBD1|12
CAWSVTGAQQFF
TGTGCCTGGAGTGTAACAGGGGCTCAGCAGTTCTTC
>TRBV29-1|TRBJ2-3|-|TRBD1|14
CSVLPGGLTDTQYF
TGCAGCGTTCTCCCAGGGGGCTTGACAGATACGCAGTATTTT
>TRBV27|TRBJ2-3|-|TRBD1|12
CASSRGQGTQYF
TGTGCCAGCAGTCGAGGACAGGGGACGCAGTATTTT
>TRBV19|TRBJ2-1|-|-|15
CASSPLSGPHNEQFF
TGTGCCAGTAGCCCCTTATCCGGGCCTCACAATGAGCAGTTCTTC
>TRBV30|TRBJ2-3|once|TRBD2|14
CAWSVAGVADTQYF
TGTGCCTGGAGTGTCGCGGGAGTGGCAGATACGCAGTATTTT
>TRBV19|TRBJ2-3|once|-|14
CASSTLAGTDTQYF
TGTGCCAGTAGTACCCTGGCTGGCACAGATACGCAGTATTTT
>TRBV27|TRBJ2-2|-|-|17
CASSPRVDSQNTGELFF
TGTGCCAGCAGTCCGAGGGTGGACTCTCAAAACACCGGGGAGCTGTTTTTT
>TRBV5-4|TRBJ2-5|-|-|12
CASSFHQETQYF
TGTGCCAGCAGCTTCCACCAAGAGACCCAGTACTTC